Listed here are 21 T cell receptor beta chains from one sample, sequenced in a study of spatial heterogeneity in lung cancer. TCRdb fed the 5' RACE reads into MiXCR, producing one record per CDR3 protein. Of tens of thousands of distinct CDR3 sequences listed, less than 5.5% are singletons. Regarding time point: sample taken at primary tumor resection. Whole RNA from tumor, nontumor lung or frozen PBMC was sequenced unsorted. The source was PBMCs, collected at surgery. These receptors were obtained from a female donor with early-stage non-small cell lung cancer.

This clonotype was counted many times. The V and J genes are TRBV11-2 and TRBJ2-6; maybe TRBD1 (6 bases). The V gene's germline CDR1 is SGHAT and CDR2 FQNNGV. The ends were cut back, 5 bases at V and 1 base at J, with 12 bases in the middle. The CDR3 is 16 residues long. The CDR3 bases are TGTGCCAGCAGCACCCTCAGGGGATCTGGGGCCAACGTCCTGACTTTC. It is translated as CASSTLRGSGANVLTF.

This clonotype was observed a handful of times. The V call is TRBV5-8, the J call TRBJ2-5; 12 nucleotides match TRBD2. The germline V gene encodes CDR1 SGHTS and CDR2 YDEGEE. The CDR3 contains 15 residues. V trimming: 4 bases; J trimming: 1 base; junction bases outside the gene matches: 2. The CDR3 here is CASSPGLAGQETQYF. The CDR3 region has the DNA TGTGCCAGCAGCCCGGGACTAGCGGGCCAAGAGACCCAGTACTTC.

Judged by abundance, this clonotype is medium-sized. The gene calls are TRBV7-9 and TRBJ2-3; the D is unclear. V lost 5 bases and J lost 2, with 20 bases in between. The CDR3 has 17 amino acids. Germline assignment: CDR1 SEHNR and CDR2 FQNEAQ (reference sequence). The CDR3 sequence: CASSPSAGGVATDTQYF. The CDR3 region has the DNA TGTGCCAGCAGCCCGTCCGCCGGTGGAGTGGCCACAGATACGCAGTATTTT. Combining the CDR3 with reference TRBV7-9 and TRBJ2-3 gives the whole variable domain DTGVSQNPRHKITKRGQNVTFRCDPISEHNRLYWYRQTLGQGPEFLTYFQNEAQLEKSRLLSDRFSAERPKGSFSTLEIQRTEQGDSAMYLCASSPSAGGVATDTQYFGPGTRLTVL.

There are a few counts of this clonotype. The chain recombines TRBV3-1 with TRBJ1-6; 7 bases match TRBD1. V shed 4 bases and J 7 bases; nucleotides not matched to a gene: 4. This CDR3 spans 14 amino acids. CDR1 and CDR2 (germline): LGHDT, YNNKEL (reference sequence). CDR3 DNA: TGTGCCAGCAGCCGGACAGGAATAAATTCACCCCTCCACTTT. Translation: CASSRTGINSPLHF. Combining the CDR3 with reference TRBV3-1 and TRBJ1-6 gives the whole variable domain DTAVSQTPKYLVTQMGNDKSIKCEQNLGHDTMYWYKQDSKKFLKIMFSYNNKELIINETVPNRFSPKSPDKAHLNLHINSLELGDSAVYFCASSRTGINSPLHFGNGTRLTVT.

This clonotype was seen repeatedly, ten times or more. This chain links TRBV5-6 with TRBJ1-2, with 9 bases fitting TRBD1. This CDR3 contains 15 residues. Germline CDR1 is SGHDT and CDR2 is YYEEEE. The V segment lost 3 bases and the J segment 8 bases; nucleotides outside the gene matches: 11. CDR3 sequence: CASSSPRTGGGGYTF. In DNA, the CDR3 is TGTGCCAGCAGCTCCCCTCGTACAGGGGGCGGAGGCTACACCTTC.

In nucleotides, the CDR3 is TGTGCCAGCAGCCAAGCTCCCGTTAGCTCTGGAAACACCATATATTTT. Its protein product is CASSQAPVSSGNTIYF. V gene TRBV3-1 combines with J gene TRBJ1-3; no reliable D call. Germline V lookup: CDR1 LGHDT, CDR2 YNNKEL (reference sequence). CDR3 size: 16 residues. V gave up 1 base and J gave up 0 bases, with 10 bases separating them.

This chain uses TRBV6-5 with TRBJ1-4, with 9 bases aligning to TRBD1. Germline assignment: CDR1 MNHEY and CDR2 SVGAGI. The CDR3 totals 15 residues. V gave up 5 bases and J gave up 7 bases; unmatched junction bases: 8. CDR3 in amino acids: CASSHNRGRREKLFF. Written as DNA, the CDR3 is TGTGCCAGCAGTCACAACAGGGGGCGGCGTGAAAAACTGTTTTTT.

This clonotype was detected ten times or more. Mismatch with germline at one junction end may stem from a read error. The chain couples TRBV7-3 to TRBJ2-1; 8 nucleotides align to TRBD2. From germline, CDR1 is SGHTA and CDR2 FQGTGA. The CDR3 extends over 16 amino acids. The CDR3 sequence: CASSLTTGGASNEQFF. Written as DNA, the CDR3 is TGTGCCAGCAGCCTAACTACCGGGGGGGCTTCCAATGAGCAGTTCTTC. Full variable domain (rest looked up from reference TRBV7-3 and TRBJ2-1): GAGVSQTPSNKVTEKGKYVELRCDPISGHTALYWYRQSLGQGPEFLIYFQGTGAADDSGLPNDRFFAVRPEGSVSTLKIQRTERGDSAVYLCASSLTTGGASNEQFFGPGTRLTVL.

There are a few counts of this clonotype. The rearrangement links TRBV27 to TRBJ2-1; possibly TRBD1 for D (6 bases). V was trimmed by 3 bases and J by 4 bases, leaving 10 bases between them. The CDR3 totals 14 residues. CDR1 and CDR2 (germline): MNHEY, SMNVEV (reference sequence). CDR3 sequence: CASSFGDTYNEQFF. Written as DNA, the CDR3 is TGTGCCAGCAGTTTTGGGGACACTTACAATGAGCAGTTCTTC.

This clonotype occurred many times. This chain links TRBV4-1 with TRBJ1-1; D ambiguous. V gave up 1 base and J gave up 2 bases, with 11 bases separating them. The CDR3 spans 15 residues. Looked up from germline, CDR1 is MGHRA and CDR2 is YSYEKL. The CDR3 DNA follows: TGCGCCAGCAGCCAAGGGGGAGGCTTTAACACTGAAGCTTTCTTT. Translation gives CASSQGGGFNTEAFF.

The sample holds a few counts of this clonotype. The chain is built from TRBV5-1 and TRBJ2-1; 7 nucleotides align to TRBD2. Germline V lookup: CDR1 SGHRS, CDR2 YFSETQ. J lost 8 bases, V lost 5 bases, and 16 bases had no gene match. The CDR3 length is 16 residues. CDR3 sequence reads: CASRVRLAEVSDEQFF. The CDR3 DNA reads as TGCGCCAGCAGGGTGAGGCTAGCGGAAGTTAGCGATGAGCAGTTCTTC.

This clonotype appeared many times. The chain couples TRBV25-1 to TRBJ2-7; possibly TRBD2 for D (5 bases). The ends were cut back, 8 bases at V and 3 bases at J, with 17 bases in the middle. In germline, CDR1 is MGHDK, CDR2 SYGVNS. The CDR3 has 14 amino acids. Here the CDR3 DNA reads TGTGCCAGCGAGGACTGGGGTGCGAACTACGAGCAGTACTTC. The encoded protein is CASEDWGANYEQYF.

This chain uses TRBV11-3 with TRBJ2-3; 8 positions agree with TRBD1. In germline, CDR1 is SGHNT, CDR2 YENEEA. Unmatched junction bases numbered 8, after V lost 1 base and J lost 2 bases. The CDR3 has 17 residues. This CDR3 is CASSLASRGRNTDTQYF. CDR3 sequence (DNA): TGTGCCAGCAGCTTAGCCTCCAGGGGGCGTAACACAGATACGCAGTATTTT.

This clonotype was seen repeatedly, ten times or more. The chain employs TRBV19 and TRBJ2-7, with 7 bases matching TRBD1. The junction had 2 bases not matched to a gene; V was cut back by 3 bases and J by 0 bases. Per germline, CDR1 LNHDA and CDR2 SQIVND (reference sequence). The CDR3 sequence is 14 residues long. Here the CDR3 DNA reads TGTGCCAGTAGTATGGGACAGAACTCCTACGAGCAGTACTTC. This sequence encodes CASSMGQNSYEQYF.

This clonotype appeared many times. The rearrangement uses TRBV10-1 and TRBJ2-1; D possibly uses TRBD1 or TRBD2 (5 bases each). The germline CDR1 and CDR2 sequences are WNHNN and SYGVQD (reference sequence). The CDR3 extends over 13 amino acids. Trimming shortened V by 3 bases and J by 8 bases, and 11 bases separated the two germline ends. CDR3 amino acids: CASSDRGDDEQFF. CDR3 nucleotides: TGCGCCAGCAGTGATCGAGGGGACGATGAGCAGTTCTTC.

This clonotype has a count of ten or more. The rearrangement joins TRBV20-1 to TRBJ2-3; D possibly corresponds to TRBD1 (6 bases). V lost 0 bases and J lost 9, with 16 bases in between. The CDR3 has 14 residues. CDR1 and CDR2 from the germline V gene are DFQATT and SNEGSKA (reference sequence). The CDR3 reads CSARERRTRGTQYF. As DNA, the CDR3 is TGCAGTGCTAGAGAGCGGAGGACCAGGGGCACGCAGTATTTT.

This clonotype was picked up many times. The genes are TRBV29-1 and TRBJ2-4, with D unresolved. The germline V gene has CDR1 SQVTM and CDR2 ANQGSEA. CDR3 length: 12 amino acids. Trimming pared 4 bases from V and 3 bases from J, leaving 7 bases between. The CDR3 nucleotides are TGCAGCGTTGTGGCAGACAAAAACATTCAGTACTTC. This codes for CSVVADKNIQYF. The whole variable domain, remainder taken from reference TRBV29-1 and TRBJ2-4, is SAVISQKPSRDICQRGTSLTIQCQVDSQVTMMFWYRQQPGQSLTLIATANQGSEATYESGFVIDKFPISRPNLTFSTLTVSNMSPEDSSIYLCSVVADKNIQYFGAGTRLSVL.

This clonotype has a count of ten or more. V gene TRBV11-2 combines with J gene TRBJ2-5, with 10 bases fitting TRBD2. The germline V gene encodes CDR1 SGHAT and CDR2 FQNNGV. The trim removed 4 bases at V and 7 bases at J, leaving 6 bases unmatched. The CDR3 loop spans 14 amino acids. The chain's CDR3 is CASSYGLAEGTQYF. DNA of the CDR3: TGTGCCAGCAGCTACGGACTAGCGGAGGGGACCCAGTACTTC.

This clonotype was recorded many times. V is TRBV7-9 and J is TRBJ2-5; D ambiguous. The CDR3 totals 14 residues. The ends were cut back, 0 bases at V and 2 bases at J, with 7 bases in the middle. Germline V gene sequence: CDR1 SEHNR, CDR2 FQNEAQ (reference sequence). The CDR3 nucleotides are TGTGCCAGCAGCTTAGCGCCGGATCAAGAGACCCAGTACTTC. Its protein product is CASSLAPDQETQYF. The variable domain in full, completed from reference TRBV7-9 and TRBJ2-5, reads DTGVSQNPRHKITKRGQNVTFRCDPISEHNRLYWYRQTLGQGPEFLTYFQNEAQLEKSRLLSDRFSAERPKGSFSTLEIQRTEQGDSAMYLCASSLAPDQETQYFGPGTRLLVL.

This clonotype was seen more than once but under ten times. The genes are TRBV10-3 and TRBJ2-2, with 7 nucleotides matching TRBD1. Germline V gene sequence: CDR1 ENHRY, CDR2 SYGVKD. The CDR3 extends over 18 amino acids. Trimming removed 0 bases from V and 4 bases from J; junction bases left unmatched: 11. CDR3 sequence: CAISESIVRDRATGELFF. DNA of the CDR3: TGTGCCATCAGTGAGTCGATCGTACGAGACAGGGCCACCGGGGAGCTGTTTTTT.

This clonotype was counted ten times or more. The chain recombines TRBV20-1 with TRBJ1-2, with D hard to call. Trimming took off 8 bases at V and 8 bases at J, with 18 bases between the two ends. This CDR3 contains 12 residues. Germline CDR1 DFQATT, CDR2 SNEGSKA (reference sequence). CDR3 loop: CSSDRRAGGYTF. The CDR3 nucleotides read TGCAGTTCGGACCGGAGGGCGGGGGGCTACACCTTC.